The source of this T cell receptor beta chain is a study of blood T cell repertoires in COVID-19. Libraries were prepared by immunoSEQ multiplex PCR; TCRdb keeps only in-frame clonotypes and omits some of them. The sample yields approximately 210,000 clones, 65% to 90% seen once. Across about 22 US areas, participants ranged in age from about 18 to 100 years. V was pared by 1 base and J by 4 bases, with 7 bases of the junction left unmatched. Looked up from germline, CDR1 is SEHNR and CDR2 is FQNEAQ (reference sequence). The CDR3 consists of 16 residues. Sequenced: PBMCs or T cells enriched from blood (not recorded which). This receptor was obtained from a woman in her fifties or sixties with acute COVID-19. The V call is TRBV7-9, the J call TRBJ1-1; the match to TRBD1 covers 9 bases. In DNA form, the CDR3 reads TGTGCCAGCAGCTTAGGGGTTGGGACAGGGAGCACTGAAGCTTTCTTT. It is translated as CASSLGVGTGSTEAFF.